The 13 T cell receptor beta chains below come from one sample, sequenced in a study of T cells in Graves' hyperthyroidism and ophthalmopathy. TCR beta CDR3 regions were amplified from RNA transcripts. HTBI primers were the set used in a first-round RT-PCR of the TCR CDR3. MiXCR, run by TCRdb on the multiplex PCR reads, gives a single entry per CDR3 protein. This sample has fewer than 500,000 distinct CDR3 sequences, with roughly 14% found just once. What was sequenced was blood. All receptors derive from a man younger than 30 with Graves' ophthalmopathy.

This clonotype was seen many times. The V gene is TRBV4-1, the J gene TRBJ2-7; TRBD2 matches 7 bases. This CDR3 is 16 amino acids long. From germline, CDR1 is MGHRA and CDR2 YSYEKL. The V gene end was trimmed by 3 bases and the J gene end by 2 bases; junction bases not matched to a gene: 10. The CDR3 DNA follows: TGCGCCAGCAGCCAGCCCACGAGGACTAGAGCCTACGAGCAGTACTTC. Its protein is CASSQPTRTRAYEQYF.

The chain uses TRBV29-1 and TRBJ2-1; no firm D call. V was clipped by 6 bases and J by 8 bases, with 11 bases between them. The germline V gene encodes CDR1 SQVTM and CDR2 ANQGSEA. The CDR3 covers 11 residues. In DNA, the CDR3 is TGCAGCGTCAAAAATTTCGATGAGCAGTTCTTC. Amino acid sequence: CSVKNFDEQFF.

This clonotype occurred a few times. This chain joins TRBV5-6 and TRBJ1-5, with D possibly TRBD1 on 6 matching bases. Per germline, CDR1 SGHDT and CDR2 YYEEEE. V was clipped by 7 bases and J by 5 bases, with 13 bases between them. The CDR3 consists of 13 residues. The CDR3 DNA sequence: TGTGCCAGCCCCGGGACACCTCATCAGCCCCAGCATTTT. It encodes CASPGTPHQPQHF.

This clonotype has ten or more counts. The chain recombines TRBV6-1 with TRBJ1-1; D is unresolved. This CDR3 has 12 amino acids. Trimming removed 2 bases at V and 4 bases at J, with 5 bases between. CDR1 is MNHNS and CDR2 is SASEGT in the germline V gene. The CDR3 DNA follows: TGTGCCAGCAGTGAATTCCCCACTGAAGCTTTCTTT. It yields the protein CASSEFPTEAFF.

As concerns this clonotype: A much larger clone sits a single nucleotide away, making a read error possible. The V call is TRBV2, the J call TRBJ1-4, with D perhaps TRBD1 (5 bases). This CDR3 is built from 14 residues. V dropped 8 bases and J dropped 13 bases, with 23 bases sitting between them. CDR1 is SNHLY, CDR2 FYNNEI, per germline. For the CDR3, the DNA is TGTGCCAGCGGGCGCGGCAGGGATGGAGGAAGACTGTTTTTT. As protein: CASGRGRDGGRLFF.

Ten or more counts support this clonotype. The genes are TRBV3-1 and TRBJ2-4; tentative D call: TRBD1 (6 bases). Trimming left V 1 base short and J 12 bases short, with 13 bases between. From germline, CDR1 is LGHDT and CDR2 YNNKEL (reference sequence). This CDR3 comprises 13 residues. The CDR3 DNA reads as TGTGCCAGCAGCCAAGTTGGACAGTTCGCTCAGTACTTC. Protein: CASSQVGQFAQYF.

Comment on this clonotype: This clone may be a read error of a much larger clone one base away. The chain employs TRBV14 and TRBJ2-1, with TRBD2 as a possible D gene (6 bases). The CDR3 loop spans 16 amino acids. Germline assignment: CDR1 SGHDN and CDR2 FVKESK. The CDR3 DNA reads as TGTGCCAGCAGCCAAGGTGGGGGGAGACTTCACAATGAGCAGTCCTTC. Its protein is CASSQGGGRLHNEQSF.

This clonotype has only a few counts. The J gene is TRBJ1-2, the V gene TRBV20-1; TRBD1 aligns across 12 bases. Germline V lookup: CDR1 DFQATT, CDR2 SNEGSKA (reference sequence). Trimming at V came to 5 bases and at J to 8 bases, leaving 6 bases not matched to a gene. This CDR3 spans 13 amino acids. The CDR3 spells CSAWDRGPDGYTF. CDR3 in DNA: TGCAGTGCTTGGGACAGGGGGCCCGACGGCTACACCTTC.

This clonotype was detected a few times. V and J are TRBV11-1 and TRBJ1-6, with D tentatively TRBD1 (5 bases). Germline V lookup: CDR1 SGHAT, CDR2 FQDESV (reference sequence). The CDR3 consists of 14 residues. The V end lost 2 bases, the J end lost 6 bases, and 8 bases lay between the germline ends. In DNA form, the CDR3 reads TGTGCCAGCAGCTTATCAGGGATTAATTCACCCCTCCACTTT. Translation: CASSLSGINSPLHF.

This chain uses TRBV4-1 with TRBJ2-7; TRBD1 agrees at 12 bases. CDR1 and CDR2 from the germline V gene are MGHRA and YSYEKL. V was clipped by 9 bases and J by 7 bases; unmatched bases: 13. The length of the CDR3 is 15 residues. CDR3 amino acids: CASTDLGQGAGEQYF. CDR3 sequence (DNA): TGCGCCAGTACTGACCTGGGACAGGGGGCTGGGGAGCAGTACTTC.

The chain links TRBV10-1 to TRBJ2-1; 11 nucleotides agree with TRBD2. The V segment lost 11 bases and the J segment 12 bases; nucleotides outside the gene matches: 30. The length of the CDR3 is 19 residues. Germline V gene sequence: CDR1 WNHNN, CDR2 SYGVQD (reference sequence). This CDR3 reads CARLGVVPPGLAAIMRQFF. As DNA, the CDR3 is TGCGCCCGACTCGGGGTAGTACCCCCGGGACTAGCGGCTATAATGAGGCAGTTCTTC.

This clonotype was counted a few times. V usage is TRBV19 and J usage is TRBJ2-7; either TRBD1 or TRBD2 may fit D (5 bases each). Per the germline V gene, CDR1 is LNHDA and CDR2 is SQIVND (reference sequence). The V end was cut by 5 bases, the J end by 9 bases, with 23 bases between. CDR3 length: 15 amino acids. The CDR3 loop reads CASSSLGDGPGGQYF. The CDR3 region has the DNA TGTGCCAGTAGTTCACTTGGGGACGGCCCGGGTGGGCAGTACTTC.

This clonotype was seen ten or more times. CDR3 DNA: TGTGCCAGCACCTGGGCCAGATTGAAGCAGTATTTT. Its translation: CASTWARLKQYF. This sequence joins TRBV2 and TRBJ2-3; D call uncertain. V was trimmed by 7 bases and J by 11 bases, leaving 16 bases between them. The CDR3 has 12 amino acids. Germline loops: CDR1 SNHLY, CDR2 FYNNEI.